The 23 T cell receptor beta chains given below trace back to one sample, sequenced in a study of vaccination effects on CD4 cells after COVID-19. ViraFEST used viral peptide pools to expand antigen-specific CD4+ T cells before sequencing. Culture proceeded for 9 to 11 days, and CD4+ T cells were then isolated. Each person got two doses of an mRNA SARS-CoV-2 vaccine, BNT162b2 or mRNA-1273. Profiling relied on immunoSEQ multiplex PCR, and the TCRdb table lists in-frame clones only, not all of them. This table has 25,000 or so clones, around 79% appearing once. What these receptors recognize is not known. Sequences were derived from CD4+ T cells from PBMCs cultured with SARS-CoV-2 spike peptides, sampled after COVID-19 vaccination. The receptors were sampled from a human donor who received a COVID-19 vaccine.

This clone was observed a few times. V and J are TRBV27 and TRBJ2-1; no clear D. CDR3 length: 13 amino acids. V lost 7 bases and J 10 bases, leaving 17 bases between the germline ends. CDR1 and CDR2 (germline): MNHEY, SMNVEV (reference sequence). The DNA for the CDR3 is TGTGCCAGCACCCGATGGTCGGGTGGAGAGCAGTTCTTC. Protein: CASTRWSGGEQFF.

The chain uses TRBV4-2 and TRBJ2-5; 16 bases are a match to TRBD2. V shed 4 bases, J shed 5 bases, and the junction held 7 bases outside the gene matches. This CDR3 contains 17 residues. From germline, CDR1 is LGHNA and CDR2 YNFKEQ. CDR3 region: CASSPDGTSGRAETQYF. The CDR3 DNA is TGTGCCAGCAGCCCAGACGGGACTAGCGGGAGGGCGGAGACCCAGTACTTC.

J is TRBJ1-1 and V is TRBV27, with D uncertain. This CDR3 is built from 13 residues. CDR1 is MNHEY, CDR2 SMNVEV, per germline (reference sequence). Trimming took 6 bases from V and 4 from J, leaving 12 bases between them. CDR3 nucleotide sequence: TGTGCCAGCAGCGGCCTTGGAGCCACTGAAGCTTTCTTT. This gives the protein CASSGLGATEAFF.

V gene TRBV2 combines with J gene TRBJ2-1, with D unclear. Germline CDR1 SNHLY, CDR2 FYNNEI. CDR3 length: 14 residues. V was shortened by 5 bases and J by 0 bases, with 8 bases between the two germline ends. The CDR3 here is CASSPSSSYNEQFF. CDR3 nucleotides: TGTGCCAGCAGTCCGTCTAGCTCCTACAATGAGCAGTTCTTC.

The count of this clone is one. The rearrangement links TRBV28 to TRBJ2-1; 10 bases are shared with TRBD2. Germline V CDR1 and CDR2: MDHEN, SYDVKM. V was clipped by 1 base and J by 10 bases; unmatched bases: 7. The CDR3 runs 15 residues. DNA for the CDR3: TGTGCCAGCAGTTTATCCCTAGCGGGAGTTGGGGAGCAGTTCTTC. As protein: CASSLSLAGVGEQFF. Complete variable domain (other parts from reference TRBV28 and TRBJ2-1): DVKVTQSSRYLVKRTGEKVFLECVQDMDHENMFWYRQDPGLGLRLIYFSYDVKMKEKGDIPEGYSVSREKKERFSLILESASTNQTSMYLCASSLSLAGVGEQFFGPGTRLTVL.

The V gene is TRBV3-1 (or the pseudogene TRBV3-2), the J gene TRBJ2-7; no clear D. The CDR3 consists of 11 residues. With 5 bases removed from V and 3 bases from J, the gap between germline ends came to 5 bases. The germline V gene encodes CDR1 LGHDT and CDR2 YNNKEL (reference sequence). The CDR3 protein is CASSNLYEQYF. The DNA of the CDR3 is TGTGCCAGCAGCAACCTCTACGAGCAGTACTTC.

CDR3 DNA: TGTGCCAGCAGCTTGACCCGTAGGGAGACCCAGTACTTC. This gives the protein CASSLTRRETQYF. V and J are TRBV5-6 and TRBJ2-5; no definite D call. CDR1 and CDR2 (germline): SGHDT, YYEEEE. V shed 1 base and J shed 5 bases, with 9 bases lying between them. The CDR3 sequence is 13 residues long.

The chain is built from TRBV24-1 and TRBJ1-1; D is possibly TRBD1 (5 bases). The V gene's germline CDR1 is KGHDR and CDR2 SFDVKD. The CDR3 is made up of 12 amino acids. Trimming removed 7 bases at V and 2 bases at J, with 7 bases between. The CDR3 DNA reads TGTGCCACCAGGGGGCCCAACACTGAAGCTTTCTTT. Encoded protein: CATRGPNTEAFF.

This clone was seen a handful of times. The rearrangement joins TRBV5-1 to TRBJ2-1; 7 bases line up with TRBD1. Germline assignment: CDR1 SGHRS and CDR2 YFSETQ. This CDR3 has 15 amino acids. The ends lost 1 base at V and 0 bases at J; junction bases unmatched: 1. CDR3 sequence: CASSLSGGSYNEQFF. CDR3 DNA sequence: TGCGCCAGCAGCTTGTCAGGGGGCTCCTACAATGAGCAGTTCTTC. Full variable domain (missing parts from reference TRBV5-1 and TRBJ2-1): KAGVTQTPRYLIKTRGQQVTLSCSPISGHRSVSWYQQTPGQGLQFLFEYFSETQRNKGNFPGRFSGRQFSNSRSEMNVSTLELGDSALYLCASSLSGGSYNEQFFGPGTRLTVL.

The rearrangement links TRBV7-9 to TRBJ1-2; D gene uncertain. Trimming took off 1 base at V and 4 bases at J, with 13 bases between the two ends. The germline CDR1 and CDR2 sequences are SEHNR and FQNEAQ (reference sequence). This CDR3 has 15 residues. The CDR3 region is CASSLGVAGSYGYTF. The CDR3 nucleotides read TGTGCCAGCAGCTTAGGAGTGGCGGGGTCCTATGGCTACACCTTC.

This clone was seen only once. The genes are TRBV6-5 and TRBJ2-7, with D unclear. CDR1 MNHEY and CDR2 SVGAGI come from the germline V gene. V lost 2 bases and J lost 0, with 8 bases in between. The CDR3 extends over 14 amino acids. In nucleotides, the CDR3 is TGTGCCAGCAGTTACACGAGGACCTCCTACGAGCAGTACTTC. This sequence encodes CASSYTRTSYEQYF.

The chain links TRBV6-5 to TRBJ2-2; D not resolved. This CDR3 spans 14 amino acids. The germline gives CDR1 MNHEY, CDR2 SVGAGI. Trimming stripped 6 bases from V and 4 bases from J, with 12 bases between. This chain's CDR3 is CASRRAAGTGELFF. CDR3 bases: TGTGCCAGCAGGCGAGCCGCTGGCACCGGGGAGCTGTTTTTT.

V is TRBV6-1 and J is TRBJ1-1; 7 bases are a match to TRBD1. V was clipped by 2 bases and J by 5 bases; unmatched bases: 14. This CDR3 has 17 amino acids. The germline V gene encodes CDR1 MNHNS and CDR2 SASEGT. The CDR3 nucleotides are TGTGCCAGCAGTGAAACCAGGGGGAGGGATATACGGACTGAAGCTTTCTTT. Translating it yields CASSETRGRDIRTEAFF.

This chain's CDR3 is CASSPPITGLYGYTF. CDR3 nucleotides: TGTGCCAGCAGTCCACCAATAACAGGTCTCTATGGCTACACCTTC. The chain joins TRBV2 to TRBJ1-2; a weak D match, TRBD1 (5 bases). This CDR3 has 15 amino acids. V dropped 5 bases and J dropped 4 bases, with 17 bases sitting between them. CDR1 and CDR2 (germline): SNHLY, FYNNEI. Using reference TRBV2 and TRBJ1-2 for the parts outside the CDR3, the full variable domain is EPEVTQTPSHQVTQMGQEVILRCVPISNHLYFYWYRQILGQKVEFLVSFYNNEISEKSEIFDDQFSVERPDGSNFTLKIRSTKLEDSAMYFCASSPPITGLYGYTFGSGTRLTVV.

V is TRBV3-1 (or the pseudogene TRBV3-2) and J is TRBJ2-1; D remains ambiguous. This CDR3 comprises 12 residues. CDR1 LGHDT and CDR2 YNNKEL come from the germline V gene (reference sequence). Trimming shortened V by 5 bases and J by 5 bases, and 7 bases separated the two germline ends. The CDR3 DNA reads TGTGCCAGCAGCAAGCGCCACAATGAGCAGTTCTTC. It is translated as CASSKRHNEQFF.

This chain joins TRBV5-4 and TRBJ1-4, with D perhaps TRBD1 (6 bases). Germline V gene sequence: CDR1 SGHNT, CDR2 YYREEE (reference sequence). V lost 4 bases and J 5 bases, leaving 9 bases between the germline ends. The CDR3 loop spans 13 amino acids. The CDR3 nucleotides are TGTGCCAGCAGCAATACAGGGAATGAAAAACTGTTTTTT. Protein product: CASSNTGNEKLFF. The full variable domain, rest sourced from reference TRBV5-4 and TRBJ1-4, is ETGVTQSPTHLIKTRGQQVTLRCSSQSGHNTVSWYQQALGQGPQFIFQYYREEENGRGNFPPRFSGLQFPNYSSELNVNALELDDSALYLCASSNTGNEKLFFGSGTQLSVL.

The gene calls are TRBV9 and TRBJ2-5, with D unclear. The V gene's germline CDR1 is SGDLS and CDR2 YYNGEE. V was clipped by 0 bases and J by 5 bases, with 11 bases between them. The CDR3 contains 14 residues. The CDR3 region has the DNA TGTGCCAGCAGCGTAGGGTTCTCCGGGGAGACCCAGTACTTC. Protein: CASSVGFSGETQYF.

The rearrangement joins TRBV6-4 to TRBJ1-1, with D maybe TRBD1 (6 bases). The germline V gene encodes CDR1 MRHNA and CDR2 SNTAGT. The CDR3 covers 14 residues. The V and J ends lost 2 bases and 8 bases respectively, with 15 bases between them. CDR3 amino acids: CASSDGTRTGEAFF. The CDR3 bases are TGTGCCAGCAGTGACGGGACACGAACCGGGGAAGCTTTCTTT.

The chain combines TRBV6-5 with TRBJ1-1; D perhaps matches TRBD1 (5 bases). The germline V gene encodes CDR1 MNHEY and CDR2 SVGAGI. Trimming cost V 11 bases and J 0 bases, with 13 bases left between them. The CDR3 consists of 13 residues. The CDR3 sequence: CAHRGEVNTEAFF. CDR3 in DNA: TGTGCCCACCGGGGGGAGGTGAACACTGAAGCTTTCTTT.

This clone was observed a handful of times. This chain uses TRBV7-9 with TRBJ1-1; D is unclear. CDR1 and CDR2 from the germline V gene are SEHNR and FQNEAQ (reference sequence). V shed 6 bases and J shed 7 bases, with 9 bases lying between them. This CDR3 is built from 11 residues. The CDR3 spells CASSRAYEAFF. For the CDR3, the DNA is TGTGCCAGCAGTCGGGCCTATGAAGCTTTCTTT.

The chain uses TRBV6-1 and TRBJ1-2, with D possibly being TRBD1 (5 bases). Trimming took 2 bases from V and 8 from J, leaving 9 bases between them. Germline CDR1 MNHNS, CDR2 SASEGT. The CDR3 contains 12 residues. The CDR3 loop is CASSEIWGGYTF. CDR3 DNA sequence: TGTGCCAGCAGTGAAATTTGGGGCGGCTACACCTTC.

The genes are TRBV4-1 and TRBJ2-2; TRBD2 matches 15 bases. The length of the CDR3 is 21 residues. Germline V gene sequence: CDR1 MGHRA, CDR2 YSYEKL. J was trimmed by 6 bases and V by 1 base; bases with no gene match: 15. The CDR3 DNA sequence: TGCGCCAGCAGCCAAGGTGTGGTGCGGGGACTAGCGGGAGGATACGCCGGGGAGCTGTTTTTT. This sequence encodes CASSQGVVRGLAGGYAGELFF.

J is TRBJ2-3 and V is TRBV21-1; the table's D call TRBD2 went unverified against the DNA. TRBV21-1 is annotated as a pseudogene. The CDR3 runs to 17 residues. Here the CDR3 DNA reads TGTGCCAGCAGCAAAGTTTGGCGGGTCGGGAGTCAAGATACGCAGTATTTT. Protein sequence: CASSKVWRVGSQDTQYF.